This section outlines one T cell receptor beta chain sequence together with its context. What it binds is unknown. This record comes from a study of cytomegalovirus exposure and HLA in healthy donors. Background on the study: In a later analysis, it was reported that the roughly 130 validation repertoires had been produced on the same platform as the 670 or so repertoires belonging to the first cohort.

Donors came from a validation cohort of over a hundred subjects, distinct from the first 666-subject cohort. Points from the study as a whole: Diagnosis of cytomegalovirus status made by the classifier reportedly showed high specificity and sensitivity. As confirmed in vitro, a few CMV-associated chains were specific for CMV antigens.

Measured with immunoSEQ multiplex PCR; TCRdb has only the in-frame clones, and not every one. The table shows some 49,000 clones, with roughly 92% occurring only once. Germline V gene data show CDR1 as MNHEY and CDR2 as SVGAGI. Unmatched junction bases numbered 8, after V lost 8 bases and J lost 7 bases. CDR3 size: 13 residues. The V call is TRBV6-5, the J call TRBJ2-1; 7 nucleotides match TRBD2. Sequenced sample: PBMCs. The receptor was isolated from a man aged 18 to 35 in good health and CMV-seronegative. CDR3 region: CASARGGSNEQFF. The CDR3 DNA follows: TGTGCCAGCGCGCGGGGCGGGAGTAATGAGCAGTTCTTC.